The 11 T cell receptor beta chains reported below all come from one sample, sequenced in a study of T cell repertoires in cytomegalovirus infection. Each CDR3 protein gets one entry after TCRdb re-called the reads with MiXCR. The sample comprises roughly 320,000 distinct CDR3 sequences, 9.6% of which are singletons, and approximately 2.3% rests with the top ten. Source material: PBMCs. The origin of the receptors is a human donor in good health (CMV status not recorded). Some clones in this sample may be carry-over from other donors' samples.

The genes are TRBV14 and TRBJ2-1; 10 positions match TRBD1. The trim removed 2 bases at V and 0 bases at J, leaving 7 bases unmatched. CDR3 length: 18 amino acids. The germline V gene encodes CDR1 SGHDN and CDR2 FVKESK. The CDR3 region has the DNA TGTGCCAGCAGCCAAAATCCGGGACAGGGGAGCTCCTACAATGAGCAGTTCTTC. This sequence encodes CASSQNPGQGSSYNEQFF.

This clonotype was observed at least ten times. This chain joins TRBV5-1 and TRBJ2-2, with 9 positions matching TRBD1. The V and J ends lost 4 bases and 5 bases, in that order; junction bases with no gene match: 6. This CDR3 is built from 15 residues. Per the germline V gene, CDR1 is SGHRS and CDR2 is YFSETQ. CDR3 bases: TGCGCCAGCAGCCCCACAGGGGGCTGGACCGGGGAGCTGTTTTTT. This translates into CASSPTGGWTGELFF.

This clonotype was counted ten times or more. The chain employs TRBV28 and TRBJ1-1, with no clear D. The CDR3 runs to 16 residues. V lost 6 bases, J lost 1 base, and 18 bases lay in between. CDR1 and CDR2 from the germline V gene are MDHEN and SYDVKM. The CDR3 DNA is TGTGCCAGCAGATATTTACCGCTCCGGGGGAACACTGAAGCTTTCTTT. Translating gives CASRYLPLRGNTEAFF.

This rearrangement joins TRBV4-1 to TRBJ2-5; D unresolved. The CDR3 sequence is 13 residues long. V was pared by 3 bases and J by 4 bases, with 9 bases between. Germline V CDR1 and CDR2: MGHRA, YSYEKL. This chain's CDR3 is CASSQNYGETQYF. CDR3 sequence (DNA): TGCGCCAGCAGCCAGAACTATGGAGAGACCCAGTACTTC.

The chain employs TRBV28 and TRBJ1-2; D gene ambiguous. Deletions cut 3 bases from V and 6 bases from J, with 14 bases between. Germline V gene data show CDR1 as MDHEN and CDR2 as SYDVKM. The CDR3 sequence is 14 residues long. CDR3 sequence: CASSLTPQIHGYTF. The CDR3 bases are TGTGCCAGCAGTTTGACTCCTCAAATCCATGGCTACACCTTC.

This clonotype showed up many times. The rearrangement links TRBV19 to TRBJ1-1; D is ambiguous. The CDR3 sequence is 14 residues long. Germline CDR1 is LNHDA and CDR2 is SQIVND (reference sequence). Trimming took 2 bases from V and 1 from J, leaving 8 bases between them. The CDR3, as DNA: TGTGCCAGTAGTATATCCTCAGGGAACACTGAAGCTTTCTTT. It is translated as CASSISSGNTEAFF.

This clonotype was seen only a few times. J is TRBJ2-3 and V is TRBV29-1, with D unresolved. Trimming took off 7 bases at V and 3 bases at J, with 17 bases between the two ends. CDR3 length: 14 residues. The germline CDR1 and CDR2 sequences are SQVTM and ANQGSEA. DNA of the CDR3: TGCAGCGCGAGACACCGACTTTGGACAGATACGCAGTATTTT. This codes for CSARHRLWTDTQYF.

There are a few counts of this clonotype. CDR3 in DNA: TGCAGTGCTAGGGCCTTGACAGCTTCACCCCTCCACTTT. This gives the protein CSARALTASPLHF. The chain links TRBV20-1 to TRBJ1-6; D possibly corresponds to TRBD1 (5 bases). CDR3 size: 13 residues. Germline V gene sequence: CDR1 DFQATT, CDR2 SNEGSKA (reference sequence). The V gene lost 3 bases and the J gene lost 9 bases, with 12 bases spanning the gap.

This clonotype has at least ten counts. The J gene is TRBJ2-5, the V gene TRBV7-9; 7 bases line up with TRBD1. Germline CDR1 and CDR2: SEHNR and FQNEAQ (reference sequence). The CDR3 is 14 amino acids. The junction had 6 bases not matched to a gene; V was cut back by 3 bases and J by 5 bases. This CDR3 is CASSLDRWRETQYF. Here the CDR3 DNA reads TGTGCCAGCAGCTTGGACAGGTGGAGGGAGACCCAGTACTTC.

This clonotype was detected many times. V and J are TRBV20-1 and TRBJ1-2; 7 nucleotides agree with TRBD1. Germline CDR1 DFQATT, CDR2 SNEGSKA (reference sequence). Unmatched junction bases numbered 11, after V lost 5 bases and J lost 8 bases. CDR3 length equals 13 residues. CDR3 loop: CSARHGQGEGYTF. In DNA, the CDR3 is TGCAGTGCTCGCCACGGTCAGGGGGAAGGCTACACCTTC.

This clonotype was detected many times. CDR3 residues: CSVTGALNEKLFF. As DNA, the CDR3 is TGCAGCGTCACAGGGGCGCTAAATGAAAAACTGTTTTTT. This sequence joins TRBV29-1 and TRBJ1-4, with 7 bases fitting TRBD1. After removal of 6 bases from V and 5 bases from J, the junction contained 6 bases not matched to a gene. The CDR3 spans 13 residues. Looked up from germline, CDR1 is SQVTM and CDR2 is ANQGSEA.